The 18 T cell receptor beta chains below all came from one sample that was sequenced in a study of blood T cell repertoires in COVID-19. Produced via immunoSEQ multiplex PCR; TCRdb's table is partial and in-frame only. In the table there are 150,000 to 200,000 clones, about 84% of which are singletons. Sequencing was performed on PBMCs or T cells enriched from blood (not recorded which). These receptors came from a man aged 45-65 years who had recovered from COVID-19.

The V call is TRBV19, the J call TRBJ2-3; TRBD2 aligns across 11 bases. Germline V gene sequence: CDR1 LNHDA, CDR2 SQIVND (reference sequence). The length of the CDR3 is 19 residues. Germline trimming cut 4 bases from V and 4 bases from J; bases unmatched to any gene: 16. The CDR3 nucleotides read TGTGCCAGTAGTACCCTAGGTAGTAGCGGGGGGGCGGTCTCAGATACGCAGTATTTT. Its translation: CASSTLGSSGGAVSDTQYF. Based on the CDR3 plus reference TRBV19 and TRBJ2-3, the full variable domain is DGGITQSPKYLFRKEGQNVTLSCEQNLNHDAMYWYRQDPGQGLRLIYYSQIVNDFQKGDIAEGYSVSREKKESFPLTVTSAQKNPTAFYLCASSTLGSSGGAVSDTQYFGPGTRLTVL.

A remark on this clone: Other DNA sequences in this specimen translate into the identical CDR3. The chain links TRBV7-9 to TRBJ2-1; TRBD2 agrees at 11 bases. V lost 3 bases and J lost 4; bases outside the gene matches: 5. The CDR3 spans 16 residues. The germline gives CDR1 SEHNR, CDR2 FQNEAQ (reference sequence). The CDR3 loop reads CASSLGSSGGYNEQFF. The CDR3 DNA sequence: TGTGCCAGCAGCTTGGGTTCTAGCGGGGGGTACAATGAGCAGTTCTTC.

The chain is built from TRBV7-2 and TRBJ2-7; TRBD1 matches 9 bases. CDR1 SGHTA and CDR2 FQGNSA come from the germline V gene. With V trimmed by 1 base and J by 7 bases, 5 bases remained unmatched. This CDR3 is 14 amino acids long. For the CDR3, the DNA is TGTGCCAGCAGCTTAGGGGACAGGGTTGGGGAGCAGTACTTC. It translates to CASSLGDRVGEQYF.

V and J are TRBV12-5 and TRBJ1-2, with 8 bases identical to TRBD1. The CDR3 extends over 15 amino acids. V lost 4 bases to trimming and J lost 8 bases; unmatched junction nucleotides: 12. Germline V gene data show CDR1 as LGHNT and CDR2 as FRNRAP. This CDR3 is CASGSNRDRTRGYTF. The CDR3 bases are TGTGCTAGTGGTTCGAACCGGGACAGGACGCGAGGCTACACCTTC.

A single count supports this clone. The rearrangement links TRBV2 to TRBJ1-5; the match to TRBD1 covers 9 bases. The CDR3 spans 15 residues. The V segment lost 8 bases and the J segment 7 bases; nucleotides outside the gene matches: 12. CDR1 is SNHLY, CDR2 FYNNEI, per germline. The CDR3 nucleotides are TGTGCCAGCCACAGTGGGGGACAGGGAGGACAGCCCCAGCATTTT. Its protein is CASHSGGQGGQPQHF. Combining the CDR3 with reference TRBV2 and TRBJ1-5 gives the whole variable domain EPEVTQTPSHQVTQMGQEVILRCVPISNHLYFYWYRQILGQKVEFLVSFYNNEISEKSEIFDDQFSVERPDGSNFTLKIRSTKLEDSAMYFCASHSGGQGGQPQHFGDGTRLSIL.

The CDR3 nucleotides are TGTGCCAGCTCACCAGGAGGGGGCTGGAATCAGCCCCAGCATTTT. Translating it yields CASSPGGGWNQPQHF. The chain links TRBV18 to TRBJ1-5, with 7 bases identical to TRBD1. Germline V gene lookup returns CDR1 KGHSH and CDR2 LQKENI. V was pared by 2 bases and J by 4 bases, with 5 bases of the junction left unmatched. The CDR3 contains 15 residues.

The CDR3, as DNA: TGTGCCAGCAGCGTAGCTATGACAACGGGGAGTGAAAAACTGTTTTTT. Protein product: CASSVAMTTGSEKLFF. The chain combines TRBV9 with TRBJ1-4; D is unresolved. V shed 0 bases and J shed 7 bases, with 16 bases lying between them. The germline gives CDR1 SGDLS, CDR2 YYNGEE. The length of the CDR3 is 16 residues.

This clone was observed a single time. CDR3 region: CASSVSGGRWETQYF. The CDR3 DNA is TGTGCCAGCAGCGTTAGCGGGGGTCGCTGGGAGACCCAGTACTTC. This chain uses TRBV9 with TRBJ2-5; TRBD2 aligns across 9 bases. CDR1 and CDR2 from the germline V gene are SGDLS and YYNGEE. J was trimmed by 5 bases and V by 2 bases; bases with no gene match: 7. The CDR3 has 15 residues.

The chain carries TRBV29-1 and TRBJ2-3; 7 bases map to TRBD2. From germline, CDR1 is SQVTM and CDR2 ANQGSEA. CDR3 size: 13 residues. J was trimmed by 1 base and V by 3 bases; bases with no gene match: 1. DNA for the CDR3: TGCAGCGTTGATCGGGGGGGCACAGATACGCAGTATTTT. Amino acids: CSVDRGGTDTQYF.

The chain's CDR3 is CASSHPDSSYEQYF. The CDR3 DNA sequence: TGTGCCAGCAGTCACCCGGACAGCTCCTACGAGCAGTACTTC. The gene calls are TRBV6-6 and TRBJ2-7, with D possibly being TRBD1 (6 bases). Trimming pared 5 bases from V and 0 bases from J, leaving 11 bases between. Germline V CDR1 and CDR2: MNHNY, SVGAGI (reference sequence). The CDR3 is 14 amino acids.

This chain uses TRBV28 with TRBJ1-1, with 7 nucleotides matching TRBD1. Germline V gene data show CDR1 as MDHEN and CDR2 as SYDVKM. The CDR3 loop spans 15 amino acids. V gave up 8 bases and J gave up 4 bases; unmatched junction bases: 13. CDR3 sequence reads: CASRTDRDGSTEAFF. In DNA, the CDR3 is TGTGCCAGCCGTACCGACAGGGACGGTAGCACTGAAGCTTTCTTT.

This chain connects TRBV7-3 to TRBJ2-3, with D maybe TRBD1 (6 bases). Trimming took off 2 bases at V and 5 bases at J, with 14 bases between the two ends. The germline V gene encodes CDR1 SGHTA and CDR2 FQGTGA. The CDR3 runs 15 residues. The CDR3 sequence is CASSLLGQGQDTQYF. As DNA, the CDR3 is TGTGCCAGCAGCTTATTGGGGCAGGGGCAAGATACGCAGTATTTT.

This chain uses TRBV19 with TRBJ1-4, with 9 bases aligning to TRBD1. With 7 bases clipped from V and 8 bases from J, the junction kept 11 bases outside the gene matches. Germline-derived CDR1 and CDR2 are LNHDA and SQIVND (reference sequence). CDR3 length: 15 residues. The CDR3 DNA is TGTGCCAGTACTACGGGACAGGGACGGAACGAAAAACTGTTTTTT. Translated: CASTTGQGRNEKLFF.

The rearrangement joins TRBV6-2 or TRBV6-3 to TRBJ2-7, with D perhaps matching TRBD2 (6 bases). The V end was cut by 5 bases, the J end by 6 bases, with 32 bases between. The CDR3 is 19 amino acids. Germline V CDR1 and CDR2: MNHEY, SVGEGT. For the CDR3, the DNA is TGTGCCAGCAGTCCACGAATACCTTTCGGGGGAAAGTTAAGGCGCGAGCAGTACTTC. Translated, it gives CASSPRIPFGGKLRREQYF.

The J gene is TRBJ1-2, the V gene TRBV19; the D gene is possibly TRBD1 (5 bases). Trimming left V 3 bases short and J 5 bases short, with 10 bases between. CDR3 length equals 13 residues. CDR1 and CDR2 from the germline V gene are LNHDA and SQIVND (reference sequence). CDR3 coding DNA: TGTGCCAGTAGTATCAACGGGGGTTATGGCTACACCTTC. This gives the protein CASSINGGYGYTF. The variable domain in full, with the rest retrieved from reference TRBV19 and TRBJ1-2, is DGGITQSPKYLFRKEGQNVTLSCEQNLNHDAMYWYRQDPGQGLRLIYYSQIVNDFQKGDIAEGYSVSREKKESFPLTVTSAQKNPTAFYLCASSINGGYGYTFGSGTRLTVV.

Concerning this clone itself: Different DNA sequences within this sample yield the same CDR3. The chain couples TRBV5-4 to TRBJ2-5; 11 bases map to TRBD2. This CDR3 region has 15 residues. Germline-derived CDR1 and CDR2 are SGHNT and YYREEE (reference sequence). Germline trimming cut 1 base from V and 2 bases from J; bases unmatched to any gene: 1. The CDR3 protein is CASSLPSGGQETQYF. The CDR3 region has the DNA TGTGCCAGCAGCTTGCCTAGCGGGGGGCAAGAGACCCAGTACTTC.

The chain has TRBV7-8 and TRBJ1-3, with D perhaps matching TRBD1 (5 bases). The germline CDR1 and CDR2 sequences are SGHVS and FQNEAQ. The CDR3 has 15 amino acids. V was clipped by 6 bases and J by 0 bases, with 12 bases between them. The CDR3 sequence is CASRSDSSSGNTIYF. The DNA of the CDR3 is TGTGCCAGCAGATCAGACAGCAGCTCTGGAAACACCATATATTTT.

V gene TRBV6-2 or TRBV6-3 combines with J gene TRBJ2-7; the D gene is possibly TRBD1 (6 bases). The germline CDR1 and CDR2 sequences are MNHEY and SVGEGT. This CDR3 spans 17 amino acids. Trimming took 2 bases from V and 0 from J, leaving 17 bases between them. The CDR3 DNA reads TGTGCCAGCAGTTACCCCCTTCAACTAGGGGGCTCCTACGAGCAGTACTTC. Its translation: CASSYPLQLGGSYEQYF.